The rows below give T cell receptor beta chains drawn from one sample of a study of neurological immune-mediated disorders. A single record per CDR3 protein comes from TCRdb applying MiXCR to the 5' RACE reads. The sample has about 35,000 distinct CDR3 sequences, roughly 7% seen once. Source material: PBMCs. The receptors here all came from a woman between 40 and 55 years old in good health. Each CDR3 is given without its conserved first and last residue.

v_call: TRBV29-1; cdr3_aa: SVEDRADNEQF
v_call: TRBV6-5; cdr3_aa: ASSHLNRDDNEQF
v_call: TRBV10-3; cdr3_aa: AISDPGQGDAYEQY
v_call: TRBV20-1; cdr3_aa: SARDSNSLGYGYT
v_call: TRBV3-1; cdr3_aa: ASSPRLAGARSSYNEQF
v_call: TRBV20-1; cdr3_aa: SAAPPKLDTQY
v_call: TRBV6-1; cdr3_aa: ASITRLSGIEKLF
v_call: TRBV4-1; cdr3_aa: ASSQEPRAGKSATNEKLF
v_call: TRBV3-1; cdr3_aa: ASSHLDRNTEAF
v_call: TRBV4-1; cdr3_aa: ASSRAGAGSYNEQF
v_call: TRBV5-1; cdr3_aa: ASSLGLGTSGNTIY
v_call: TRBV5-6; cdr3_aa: ASSARPGGGNEQF